These 9 T cell receptor beta chains originate from one sample sequenced in a study of PD-1 blockade in mismatch repair-deficient tumors. Sequencing used immunoSEQ multiplex PCR; TCRdb keeps in-frame clones, though not all of them. The profile shows just under 80,000 clones, 80% to 90% of them singletons. The input for sequencing was peripheral blood, taken 44 weeks after starting pembrolizumab. All receptors derive from an adult with mismatch repair-deficient cancer.

The J gene is TRBJ1-4, the V gene TRBV28, with 8 bases identical to TRBD1. The junction had 8 bases not matched to a gene; V was cut back by 4 bases and J by 7 bases. This CDR3 contains 15 residues. Germline lookup yields CDR1 MDHEN and CDR2 SYDVKM. The CDR3 DNA reads as TGTGCCAGCAGTTCGGTTGGACAGGGTCTTGAAAAACTGTTTTTT. Protein: CASSSVGQGLEKLFF. The full variable domain, its missing parts supplied by reference TRBV28 and TRBJ1-4, is DVKVTQSSRYLVKRTGEKVFLECVQDMDHENMFWYRQDPGLGLRLIYFSYDVKMKEKGDIPEGYSVSREKKERFSLILESASTNQTSMYLCASSSVGQGLEKLFFGSGTQLSVL.

The chain uses TRBV7-2 and TRBJ1-2, with D hard to call. The V gene lost 2 bases and the J gene lost 5 bases, with 9 bases spanning the gap. Germline V lookup: CDR1 SGHTA, CDR2 FQGNSA. The CDR3 contains 13 residues. The CDR3 DNA reads TGTGCCAGCAGCTTAAGCACTCAATATGGCTACACCTTC. Translation gives CASSLSTQYGYTF.

CDR3 amino acids: CASSWDMSSYEQYF. The CDR3 DNA reads TGTGCCAGCAGCTGGGACATGAGCTCCTACGAGCAGTACTTC. V usage is TRBV5-4 and J usage is TRBJ2-7; D is perhaps TRBD1 (6 bases). The CDR3 totals 14 residues. CDR1 is SGHNT, CDR2 YYREEE, per germline (reference sequence). V was clipped by 3 bases and J by 0 bases, with 10 bases between them.

This chain joins TRBV7-2 and TRBJ1-5, with D maybe TRBD1 (5 bases). Trimming removed 1 base from V and 5 bases from J, with 12 bases in between. Germline CDR1 is SGHTA and CDR2 is FQGNSA. The CDR3 spans 15 residues. CDR3 in DNA: TGTGCCAGCAGCTTAGATCCCCAGGGCTATCAGCCCCAGCATTTT. Residues: CASSLDPQGYQPQHF.

V is TRBV10-3 and J is TRBJ1-5; TRBD1 agrees at 10 bases. The CDR3 covers 14 residues. Germline V lookup: CDR1 ENHRY, CDR2 SYGVKD. J was trimmed by 4 bases and V by 4 bases; bases with no gene match: 1. The CDR3 nucleotides read TGTGCCATCAGTGCGGGACAGGGGAATCAGCCCCAGCATTTT. Its translation is CAISAGQGNQPQHF.

This clone was observed a single time. The chain joins TRBV7-9 to TRBJ1-4; the D is unclear. Per germline, CDR1 SEHNR and CDR2 FQNEAQ (reference sequence). CDR3 length: 11 amino acids. With 11 bases removed from V and 2 bases from J, the gap between germline ends came to 6 bases. The CDR3 coding sequence is TGTGCCGGGCTTACTAATGAAAAACTGTTTTTT. Amino acids: CAGLTNEKLFF.

V usage is TRBV5-1 and J usage is TRBJ2-2; D remains ambiguous. Germline assignment: CDR1 SGHRS and CDR2 YFSETQ. The CDR3 totals 13 residues. V dropped 2 bases and J dropped 3 bases, with 5 bases sitting between them. In DNA form, the CDR3 reads TGCGCCAGCAGCTTTTTGGACACCGGGGAGCTGTTTTTT. This sequence encodes CASSFLDTGELFF.

V and J are TRBV30 and TRBJ2-3; TRBD1 matches 7 bases. Trimming at V came to 5 bases and at J to 1 base, leaving 9 bases not matched to a gene. Germline-derived CDR1 and CDR2 are GTSNPN and SVGIG (reference sequence). CDR3 length: 15 amino acids. CDR3 coding DNA: TGTGCCTGGGACACAGGGGCCCTTGGCACAGATACGCAGTATTTT. This codes for CAWDTGALGTDTQYF.

The gene calls are TRBV30 and TRBJ1-1; TRBD1 matches at 9 bases. Germline lookup yields CDR1 GTSNPN and CDR2 SVGIG (reference sequence). The trim removed 1 base at V and 1 base at J, leaving 4 bases unmatched. The CDR3 extends over 15 amino acids. The CDR3 bases are TGTGCCTGGAGTGCAACGACAGGGGGGAACACTGAAGCTTTCTTT. It yields the protein CAWSATTGGNTEAFF.